This T cell receptor (beta chain) was captured by sequencing in a study of spatial heterogeneity in lung cancer. Study-wide context: Raw sequencing reads included, on average, more than eight appearances of each unique TCR and UMI combination.

This sample's time point: sample taken at primary tumor resection. Unsorted tumor, nontumor lung tissue or cryopreserved PBMC supplied the whole RNA. Broader study findings: Counts of ubiquitous and regional expanded TCRs tracked ubiquitous and regional nonsynonymous mutations, respectively. Counts that tracked tumor mutation counts were those of expanded intratumoral alpha and beta TCRs.

Each TCR cDNA molecule carried a unique molecular identifier. TCRdb recomputed calls from the 5' RACE reads with MiXCR, one row per CDR3 protein. This sample yields about 11,000 distinct CDR3 sequences, of which around 5.5% are seen a single time; 9.5% to 15% belongs to the top ten. A remark on this clonotype: Antigen specificity is unknown. Since the library was made to target alpha chains, this beta chain is a stray read and its abundance is not meaningful.

Germline V gene lookup returns CDR1 MNHNY and CDR2 SVGAGI (reference sequence). There are 16 residues in the CDR3. Deletions cut 7 bases from V and 0 bases from J, with 16 bases between. This sequence joins TRBV6-6 and TRBJ2-4; D is uncertain. This TCR was recovered from a male donor with early-stage non-small cell lung cancer. Sample: lung tumor tissue, taken at surgery. CDR3 sequence: CASMQGRRPAKNIQYF. The DNA for the CDR3 is TGTGCCAGCATGCAAGGGCGGAGACCAGCCAAAAACATTCAGTACTTC.